Listed below are T cell receptor beta chains from one sample, sequenced in a study of blood T cell repertoires in COVID-19. The protocol was immunoSEQ multiplex PCR, while the TCRdb copy is restricted to in-frame clones and leaves out a portion. This repertoire shows hundreds of thousands of clones, about 89% found once; its top ten account for less than 9.5%. Sequenced input: peripheral blood. These receptors all come from a woman aged 45-65 years with COVID-19, enrolled during active disease. Both conserved end residues are part of each CDR3. The D gene is left open where the match is weak. Size is stated for part of the rows, as once, few or many counts, or as a class when the clone is expanded.

CDR3aa | CDR3nt | v_gene | len | j_gene | abundance | d_gene
CASSTGTGVNYGYTF | TGTGCCAGCAGCACCGGGACAGGGGTAAACTATGGCTACACCTTC | TRBV9 | 15 | TRBJ1-2 | - | TRBD1
CASSGQGRDGYTF | TGTGCCAGCAGCGGACAGGGCAGGGATGGCTACACCTTC | TRBV2 | 13 | TRBJ1-2 | - | TRBD1
CASSLAGESGYTF | TGTGCCAGCAGCTTAGCTGGGGAGAGTGGCTACACCTTC | TRBV11-2 | 13 | TRBJ1-2 | - | -
CASSPYRGRFEAFF | TGTGCCAGCAGCCCTTACAGGGGGCGCTTTGAAGCTTTCTTT | TRBV5-4 | 14 | TRBJ1-1 | - | TRBD1
CASSQSNRDSGPDTQYF | TGCGCCAGCAGTCAATCGAATCGGGACTCCGGTCCAGATACGCAGTATTTT | TRBV23-1 | 17 | TRBJ2-3 | - | -
CASSLRSSRGYTF | TGTGCCAGCAGTTTACGCAGCTCCAGGGGCTACACCTTC | TRBV12-3/TRBV12-4 | 13 | TRBJ1-2 | - | -
CASSLTSGQHNEQFF | TGCGCCAGCAGCCTGACTAGCGGTCAACACAATGAGCAGTTCTTC | TRBV5-1 | 15 | TRBJ2-1 | - | TRBD2
CASSLFGRVAEAFF | TGTGCCAGCAGTTTATTCGGCAGGGTGGCTGAAGCTTTCTTT | TRBV27 | 14 | TRBJ1-1 | - | -
CASSPGSEGGYTF | TGTGCCAGCAGCCCCGGGAGTGAGGGTGGCTACACCTTC | TRBV12-3/TRBV12-4 | 13 | TRBJ1-2 | - | -
CASSAAPDRGGYGYTF | TGTGCCAGCAGCGCCGCCCCGGACAGGGGGGGCTATGGCTACACCTTC | TRBV9 | 16 | TRBJ1-2 | - | TRBD1
CASSILETGSNTEAFF | TGTGCCAGTAGTATACTGGAGACAGGGTCGAACACTGAAGCTTTCTTT | TRBV19 | 16 | TRBJ1-1 | few | TRBD1
CASSIRANGELFF | TGTGCCAGTAGTATCAGGGCAAACGGGGAGCTGTTTTTT | TRBV19 | 13 | TRBJ2-2 | - | -
CASSLQDETEAFF | TGTGCCAGCAGTTTACAGGATGAGACTGAAGCTTTCTTT | TRBV6-5 | 13 | TRBJ1-1 | - | -
CASSQSRDSKQETQYF | TGCGCCAGCAGTCAATCTAGGGACTCGAAGCAAGAGACCCAGTACTTC | TRBV23-1 | 16 | TRBJ2-5 | - | -
CASRDRGGEQYF | TGCGCCAGCAGGGACAGGGGAGGAGAGCAGTACTTC | TRBV10-2 | 12 | TRBJ2-7 | - | TRBD1
CASSPRQGAEGANVLTF | TGTGCCAGCAGCCCCCGACAGGGGGCGGAAGGGGCCAACGTCCTGACTTTC | TRBV4-2 | 17 | TRBJ2-6 | once | TRBD1
CASSSTGRSETQYF | TGTGCCAGCAGCTCGACAGGGAGGAGCGAGACCCAGTACTTC | TRBV5-6 | 14 | TRBJ2-5 | - | -
CASSRGTGGSREQYF | TGCGCCAGCAGCCGAGGGACAGGGGGCTCTCGCGAGCAGTACTTC | TRBV5-1 | 15 | TRBJ2-7 | - | TRBD1
CAWSADRGRTNTEAFF | TGTGCCTGGAGCGCCGACAGGGGGCGTACGAACACTGAAGCTTTCTTT | TRBV30 | 16 | TRBJ1-1 | - | TRBD1
CASGGPSYEQYF | TGTGCCAGCGGGGGCCCGTCCTACGAGCAGTACTTC | TRBV2 | 12 | TRBJ2-7 | - | -
CASSWTGNGPDTQYF | TGTGCCAGCAGCTGGACAGGGAACGGGCCAGATACGCAGTATTTT | TRBV11-2 | 15 | TRBJ2-3 | - | TRBD1
CASSSNMWEQFF | TGTGCCAGCAGCTCCAACATGTGGGAGCAGTTCTTC | TRBV7-9 | 12 | TRBJ2-1 | - | -
CASSNRDRGHTEAFF | TGTGCCAGTAGTAACCGGGACAGGGGGCACACTGAAGCTTTCTTT | TRBV19 | 15 | TRBJ1-1 | - | TRBD1
CASSPPAGGNYQETQYF | TGTGCCAGCTCACCGCCAGCGGGGGGTAATTATCAAGAGACCCAGTACTTC | TRBV18 | 17 | TRBJ2-5 | - | TRBD2
CASSFTFSYEQYF | TGTGCCAGCAGCTTTACTTTCTCCTACGAGCAGTACTTC | TRBV7-2 | 13 | TRBJ2-7 | few | -
CASNWAGELFF | TGTGCCAGCAATTGGGCGGGGGAGCTGTTTTTT | TRBV2 | 11 | TRBJ2-2 | few | -
CASSPPTLNPNYGYTF | TGTGCCAGCTCACCACCGACACTGAATCCGAACTATGGCTACACCTTC | TRBV18 | 16 | TRBJ1-2 | once | -
CASRTRGDTQYF | TGTGCCAGCAGGACTAGGGGAGATACGCAGTATTTT | TRBV2 | 12 | TRBJ2-3 | - | -
CASSEDRNYGYTF | TGTGCCAGCAGTGAAGACAGAAACTATGGCTACACCTTC | TRBV12-3/TRBV12-4 | 13 | TRBJ1-2 | - | -
CASSSSGGLQETQYF | TGTGCCAGCAGTAGTAGCGGGGGTTTACAGGAGACCCAGTACTTC | TRBV9 | 15 | TRBJ2-5 | - | TRBD2
CASSQDSPSYNEKLFF | TGCGCCAGCAGCCAAGATTCCCCCTCCTATAATGAAAAACTGTTTTTT | TRBV4-1 | 16 | TRBJ1-4 | - | -
CSVVVGQGSGYTF | TGCAGCGTTGTAGTAGGGCAGGGTAGTGGCTACACCTTC | TRBV29-1 | 13 | TRBJ1-2 | - | -
CASSLKGYRNAFF | TGTGCCAGCAGCTTGAAGGGATACAGGAATGCTTTCTTT | TRBV5-4 | 13 | TRBJ1-1 | - | -
CAWARDIEKLFF | TGTGCCTGGGCCCGGGACATTGAAAAACTGTTTTTT | TRBV30 | 12 | TRBJ1-4 | - | -
CAWIAYGGSSYEQYF | TGTGCCTGGATAGCCTACGGGGGATCCTCCTACGAGCAGTACTTC | TRBV30 | 15 | TRBJ2-7 | - | -
CASSPRQGLMGTEAFF | TGTGCCAGCTCGCCGAGACAGGGATTGATGGGCACTGAAGCTTTCTTT | TRBV18 | 16 | TRBJ1-1 | - | TRBD1
CASSSGTANEKLFF | TGTGCCAGCAGCTCCGGGACAGCAAATGAAAAACTGTTTTTT | TRBV9 | 14 | TRBJ1-4 | - | TRBD1
CASSSNGRAYTEAFF | TGTGCCAGCAGCTCCAACGGCAGGGCTTACACTGAAGCTTTCTTT | TRBV5-4 | 15 | TRBJ1-1 | - | -
CASSGSAGGWTQYF | TGTGCCAGCAGCGGCTCAGCGGGGGGTTGGACGCAGTATTTT | TRBV7-2 | 14 | TRBJ2-3 | once | TRBD2
CSVELQGPSTDTQYF | TGCAGCGTTGAATTGCAGGGGCCCAGCACAGATACGCAGTATTTT | TRBV29-1 | 15 | TRBJ2-3 | once | -